This T cell receptor (beta chain) emerged from a study of T cells after posttransplantation cyclophosphamide. Busulfan-fludarabine conditioning, marrow transplant, and cyclophosphamide on days +3 and +4 were administered. To note about this clone: Its antigen is not known.

Germline V lookup: CDR1 LNHDA, CDR2 SQIVND (reference sequence). Losses at the gene ends were 8 bases for V and 5 bases for J; bases not matched to a gene: 4. The CDR3 loop spans 13 amino acids. Study conclusions and caveats: Recipient CMV seropositivity and CMV reactivation strongly tracked TRB clonality. Donor CD8+ memory clones often dominated recipient blood repertoires at later times. TRB overlap between skin or GI tissue T cells and blood was limited.

TCRdb's table, derived via immunoSEQ multiplex PCR, lists solely in-frame clones and lacks some. The data show roughly 4,000 clones, about three quarters seen once. The chain is built from TRBV19 and TRBJ2-1, with 9 bases matching TRBD2. This receptor was identified in a male patient in his fifties or sixties who received an allogeneic stem cell transplant from an unrelated donor, was CMV-positive, and had acute GVHD only. Some of these T cells may belong to the graft donor. Specimen: PBMCs, collected less than 30 days after a stem cell transplant with posttransplant cyclophosphamide. Here the CDR3 DNA reads TGTGCCAGTCGACTAGCGGATCACAATGAGCAGTTCTTC. Its translation: CASRLADHNEQFF. Looking up the rest from reference TRBV19 and TRBJ2-1 gives the full variable domain: DGGITQSPKYLFRKEGQNVTLSCEQNLNHDAMYWYRQDPGQGLRLIYYSQIVNDFQKGDIAEGYSVSREKKESFPLTVTSAQKNPTAFYLCASRLADHNEQFFGPGTRLTVL.